One and the same sample provided the 24 T cell receptor beta chains below, sequenced in a study of blood T cell repertoires in COVID-19. Libraries were prepared by immunoSEQ multiplex PCR; TCRdb keeps only in-frame clonotypes and omits some of them. The data contain fewer than 200,000 clones, around four fifths of them singletons. Sample: PBMCs or T cells enriched from blood (not recorded which). The receptors come from a woman between 45 and 60 years old in a cohort exposed to, infected with or recovered from COVID-19 (not recorded which).

The CDR3 reads CATSSDRQGSYEQYF. CDR3 sequence (DNA): TGTGCCACCAGCAGTGATCGACAGGGTTCCTACGAGCAGTACTTC. V usage is TRBV15 and J usage is TRBJ2-7; 7 nucleotides align to TRBD1. From germline, CDR1 is LNHNV and CDR2 YYDKDF (reference sequence). Trimming removed 3 bases from V and 1 base from J; junction bases left unmatched: 6. This CDR3 contains 15 residues.

V is TRBV11-2 and J is TRBJ1-1; the D gene is possibly TRBD1 (5 bases). CDR1 and CDR2 from the germline V gene are SGHAT and FQNNGV. Trimming removed 5 bases from V and 1 base from J, with 11 bases in between. This CDR3 has 14 residues. CDR3 residues: CASSEGHPNTEAFF. The CDR3 nucleotides are TGTGCCAGCAGCGAAGGACACCCGAACACTGAAGCTTTCTTT.

The rearrangement links TRBV7-2 to TRBJ1-2, with TRBD1 identical over 8 bases. CDR3 size: 15 residues. CDR1 is SGHTA and CDR2 is FQGNSA in the germline V gene. The trim removed 0 bases at V and 4 bases at J, leaving 4 bases unmatched. The CDR3 DNA reads as TGTGCCAGCAGCTTAGCGGACAGGGACCGCTATGGCTACACCTTC. Encoded protein: CASSLADRDRYGYTF. Full variable domain (remainder filled in from reference TRBV7-2 and TRBJ1-2): GAGVSQSPSNKVTEKGKDVELRCDPISGHTALYWYRQSLGQGLEFLIYFQGNSAPDKSGLPSDRFSAERTGGSVSTLTIQRTQQEDSAVYLCASSLADRDRYGYTFGSGTRLTVV.

This chain joins TRBV5-5 and TRBJ2-7, with 10 positions matching TRBD1. The CDR3 contains 14 residues. Germline CDR1 and CDR2: SGHKS and YYEKEE (reference sequence). Trimming removed 3 bases from V and 5 bases from J; junction bases left unmatched: 5. CDR3 sequence reads: CASSSGQGFNEQYF. CDR3 DNA: TGTGCCAGCAGCTCGGGACAGGGGTTCAACGAGCAGTACTTC. Combining the CDR3 with reference TRBV5-5 and TRBJ2-7 gives the whole variable domain DAGVTQSPTHLIKTRGQQVTLRCSPISGHKSVSWYQQVLGQGPQFIFQYYEKEERGRGNFPDRFSARQFPNYSSELNVNALLLGDSALYLCASSSGQGFNEQYFGPGTRLTVT.

CDR3 sequence: CASRTSGRDEQYF. In DNA form, the CDR3 reads TGTGCCAGCAGGACTAGCGGGAGGGACGAGCAGTACTTC. This rearrangement joins TRBV2 to TRBJ2-7; 14 nucleotides align to TRBD2. From germline, CDR1 is SNHLY and CDR2 FYNNEI. J lost 5 bases, V lost 6 bases, and 0 bases had no gene match. This CDR3 spans 13 amino acids.

The chain employs TRBV11-2 and TRBJ2-7; 11 bases fit TRBD1. This CDR3 contains 15 residues. Germline V gives CDR1 SGHAT, CDR2 FQNNGV. V was pared by 4 bases and J by 0 bases, with 2 bases of the junction left unmatched. The DNA of the CDR3 is TGTGCCAGCAGCTCGGACAGGGGGCACTCCTACGAGCAGTACTTC. It yields the protein CASSSDRGHSYEQYF.

This chain links TRBV9 with TRBJ2-3; 11 bases are shared with TRBD2. The junction had 5 bases not matched to a gene; V was cut back by 4 bases and J by 4 bases. The CDR3 runs to 15 residues. Looked up from germline, CDR1 is SGDLS and CDR2 is YYNGEE. CDR3 loop: CASSPIAGGSDTQYF. CDR3 bases: TGTGCCAGCAGCCCTATAGCGGGAGGGTCAGATACGCAGTATTTT.

The chain joins TRBV28 to TRBJ1-5, with D possibly being TRBD1 (5 bases). This CDR3 is built from 13 residues. V was clipped by 5 bases and J by 6 bases, with 11 bases between them. Germline assignment: CDR1 MDHEN and CDR2 SYDVKM. The CDR3 DNA is TGTGCCAGCAGTCCCAGGGTCCCTCAGCCCCAGCATTTT. Translated, it gives CASSPRVPQPQHF.

The rearrangement links TRBV3-1 (or the pseudogene TRBV3-2) to TRBJ2-7; D might be TRBD2 (5 bases). This CDR3 is 15 amino acids long. The germline V gene has CDR1 LGHDT and CDR2 YNNKEL (reference sequence). V was shortened by 0 bases and J by 2 bases, with 11 bases between the two germline ends. The CDR3 sequence: CASSQEFAGTYEQYF. CDR3 nucleotides: TGTGCCAGCAGCCAAGAATTTGCCGGGACCTACGAGCAGTACTTC.

This chain joins TRBV5-4 and TRBJ1-4, with no clear D. This CDR3 is built from 15 residues. Looked up from germline, CDR1 is SGHNT and CDR2 is YYREEE (reference sequence). Trimming pared 4 bases from V and 7 bases from J, leaving 17 bases between. CDR3: CASSHKGAEGEKLFF. CDR3 sequence (DNA): TGTGCCAGCAGCCATAAGGGAGCAGAGGGTGAAAAACTGTTTTTT.

This clone was seen more than once but under ten times. This sequence joins TRBV5-1 and TRBJ1-4; the D gene is possibly TRBD1 (6 bases). The CDR3 runs to 14 residues. V was pared by 0 bases and J by 7 bases, with 10 bases between. Germline V lookup: CDR1 SGHRS, CDR2 YFSETQ. CDR3 nucleotides: TGCGCCAGCAGCTTGGACAGGGAGGGTGAAAAACTGTTTTTT. This translates into CASSLDREGEKLFF.

The chain joins TRBV11-3 to TRBJ2-1; a weak D match, TRBD1 (6 bases). CDR3 size: 16 residues. The V gene's germline CDR1 is SGHNT and CDR2 YENEEA. V was shortened by 2 bases and J by 2 bases, with 13 bases between the two germline ends. The CDR3 sequence: CASSLQGSNTYNEQFF. In DNA form, the CDR3 reads TGTGCCAGCAGCTTACAGGGGTCGAACACCTACAATGAGCAGTTCTTC.

The J gene is TRBJ1-1, the V gene TRBV3-1 (or the pseudogene TRBV3-2), with D maybe TRBD1 (6 bases). The CDR3 consists of 11 residues. Germline V gives CDR1 LGHDT, CDR2 YNNKEL (reference sequence). Trimming stripped 4 bases from V and 11 bases from J, with 11 bases between. CDR3 DNA sequence: TGTGCCAGCAGCCGGGGAAGGGGGGCTTTCTTT. Protein sequence: CASSRGRGAFF.

V gene TRBV30 combines with J gene TRBJ1-3, with unresolved D. The V end was cut by 2 bases, the J end by 2 bases, with 10 bases between. Germline CDR1 and CDR2: GTSNPN and SVGIG (reference sequence). The CDR3 covers 14 residues. This CDR3 reads CAWSKGGTGNTIYF. The CDR3 bases are TGTGCCTGGAGTAAGGGAGGGACTGGAAACACCATATATTTT.

The chain combines TRBV18 with TRBJ2-7, with a weak D call TRBD1 (6 bases). V was cut by 6 bases and J by 6 bases, with 15 bases left in between. CDR1 and CDR2 from the germline V gene are KGHSH and LQKENI. The CDR3 runs to 13 residues. In DNA form, the CDR3 reads TGTGCCAGCTCTCAAAGGGACATCCCCGAGCAGTACTTC. Amino acid sequence: CASSQRDIPEQYF.

The chain's CDR3 is CASSPGGFNEKLFF. In DNA form, the CDR3 reads TGTGCCAGCAGCCCAGGGGGTTTTAATGAAAAACTGTTTTTT. The chain uses TRBV7-9 and TRBJ1-4, with TRBD1 matching over 7 bases. The germline gives CDR1 SEHNR, CDR2 FQNEAQ (reference sequence). This CDR3 comprises 14 residues. Trimming at V came to 5 bases and at J to 4 bases, leaving 4 bases not matched to a gene.

This sequence joins TRBV27 and TRBJ2-7; D not resolved. Trimming took 6 bases from V and 4 from J, leaving 13 bases between them. The CDR3 contains 13 residues. Germline CDR1 is MNHEY and CDR2 is SMNVEV (reference sequence). The CDR3 region is CASRSVPRYEQYF. In nucleotides, the CDR3 is TGTGCCAGCAGATCCGTCCCCCGGTACGAGCAGTACTTC.

CDR3 in amino acids: CASSLQGSFYGYTF. The DNA of the CDR3 is TGTGCCAGCAGTTTGCAGGGGTCCTTCTATGGCTACACCTTC. V usage is TRBV28 and J usage is TRBJ1-2; TRBD1 is a possible D gene (6 bases). The V end was cut by 3 bases, the J end by 4 bases, with 12 bases between. Germline CDR1 is MDHEN and CDR2 is SYDVKM. CDR3 length: 14 amino acids.

The chain has TRBV4-1 and TRBJ1-1; D gene unclear. Germline V gene sequence: CDR1 MGHRA, CDR2 YSYEKL. The CDR3 consists of 16 residues. Trimming removed 0 bases at V and 1 base at J, with 12 bases between. CDR3 region: CASSQDREAANTEAFF. CDR3 DNA: TGCGCCAGCAGCCAAGATCGGGAGGCGGCGAACACTGAAGCTTTCTTT.

The J gene is TRBJ2-7, the V gene TRBV7-9; 7 bases fit TRBD2. CDR1 is SEHNR and CDR2 is FQNEAQ in the germline V gene (reference sequence). With 5 bases clipped from V and 3 bases from J, the junction kept 1 base outside the gene matches. The CDR3 length is 12 residues. The CDR3 nucleotides read TGTGCCAGCAGCCGGGACTACTACGAGCAGTACTTC. As protein: CASSRDYYEQYF. Filled out from reference TRBV7-9 and TRBJ2-7, the complete variable domain reads DTGVSQNPRHKITKRGQNVTFRCDPISEHNRLYWYRQTLGQGPEFLTYFQNEAQLEKSRLLSDRFSAERPKGSFSTLEIQRTEQGDSAMYLCASSRDYYEQYFGPGTRLTVT.

The rearrangement uses TRBV6-1 and TRBJ1-2, with D unresolved. Germline CDR1 is MNHNS and CDR2 is SASEGT. Between the trimmed V and J ends, which lost 3 bases and 0 bases, there was a span of 8 bases. The CDR3 consists of 14 residues. CDR3: CASSEIAANYGYTF. The CDR3 DNA follows: TGTGCCAGCAGTGAGATTGCAGCTAACTATGGCTACACCTTC.

V and J are TRBV30 and TRBJ2-7; D gene ambiguous. Trimming took off 3 bases at V and 2 bases at J, with 17 bases between the two ends. CDR1 and CDR2 (germline): GTSNPN, SVGIG (reference sequence). The CDR3 has 15 amino acids. The CDR3 here is CAWSARGGPTYEQYF. CDR3 DNA sequence: TGTGCCTGGAGCGCTCGAGGTGGTCCCACCTACGAGCAGTACTTC.

The genes are TRBV9 and TRBJ2-5; D perhaps matches TRBD1 (6 bases). Germline V gene lookup returns CDR1 SGDLS and CDR2 YYNGEE. V gave up 4 bases and J gave up 3 bases, with 10 bases separating them. CDR3 length: 13 residues. For the CDR3, the DNA is TGTGCCAGCAGCCTCGGACAGAAAGAGACCCAGTACTTC. Its protein is CASSLGQKETQYF.

The sample holds one count of this clone. The gene calls are TRBV10-1 and TRBJ2-5, with TRBD1 matching over 11 bases. The CDR3 spans 13 residues. Trimming took 5 bases from V and 5 from J; bases not matched to a gene: 1. Germline V gene lookup returns CDR1 WNHNN and CDR2 SYGVQD (reference sequence). CDR3 coding DNA: TGCGCCAGCAGTCGGGACAGGGGGGAGACCCAGTACTTC. Its translation: CASSRDRGETQYF.